This is a list of T cell receptor beta chains from one sample in a study of CD8 T cells in ankylosing spondylitis. TCRdb passed the 5' RACE reads through MiXCR, listing each CDR3 protein once. Of 85,000 to 90,000 distinct CDR3 sequences in the sample, 27% were seen once. Sequencing was performed on blood, either unsorted or a sorted T cell fraction (not recorded which). These receptors were collected from a male donor with ankylosing spondylitis or in good health (not recorded which). CDR3s include the opening cysteine and the closing phenylalanine or tryptophan. D genes are given only for firm matches. Size is omitted from some rows. Given values are once, few, many or a class for expanded clones.

abundance: .
len: 14
v_gene: TRBV15
d_gene: TRBD1
j_gene: TRBJ2-5
CDR3aa: CATSRDRVAETQYF
CDR3nt: TGTGCCACCAGCAGGGACAGGGTGGCCGAGACCCAGTACTTC

abundance: once
len: 15
v_gene: TRBV2
d_gene: TRBD2
j_gene: TRBJ2-5
CDR3aa: CASLRLAGGGGTQYF
CDR3nt: TGTGCCAGCCTAAGGCTAGCGGGAGGCGGAGGCACCCAGTACTTC

abundance: few
len: 14
v_gene: TRBV29-1
d_gene: .
j_gene: TRBJ2-4
CDR3aa: CSVAGGTAKNIQYF
CDR3nt: TGCAGCGTTGCAGGGGGGACGGCCAAAAACATTCAGTACTTC

abundance: .
len: 16
v_gene: TRBV27
d_gene: .
j_gene: TRBJ2-3
CDR3aa: CASSSFVALSTDTQYF
CDR3nt: TGTGCCAGCAGTTCCTTTGTCGCTCTTAGCACAGATACGCAGTATTTT

abundance: .
len: 15
v_gene: TRBV30
d_gene: .
j_gene: TRBJ2-7
CDR3aa: CAWSGKDIGEYEQYF
CDR3nt: TGTGCCTGGAGTGGAAAGGACATAGGCGAATACGAGCAGTACTTC

abundance: few
len: 14
v_gene: TRBV5-1
d_gene: .
j_gene: TRBJ1-5
CDR3aa: CASSWDGGVWPQHF
CDR3nt: TGCGCCAGCAGCTGGGACGGAGGGGTATGGCCCCAGCATTTT

abundance: .
len: 14
v_gene: TRBV3-1
d_gene: .
j_gene: TRBJ1-2
CDR3aa: CASSQVAANYGYTF
CDR3nt: TGTGCCAGCAGCCAAGTCGCAGCAAACTATGGCTACACCTTC

abundance: .
len: 13
v_gene: TRBV20-1
d_gene: .
j_gene: TRBJ2-2
CDR3aa: CSAPRLNTGELFF
CDR3nt: TGCAGTGCTCCCCGACTAAACACCGGGGAGCTGTTTTTT

abundance: few
len: 13
v_gene: TRBV20-1
d_gene: TRBD2
j_gene: TRBJ2-5
CDR3aa: CSAKREGVETQYF
CDR3nt: TGCAGTGCTAAGCGGGAGGGCGTAGAGACCCAGTACTTC

abundance: .
len: 14
v_gene: TRBV9
d_gene: .
j_gene: TRBJ2-2
CDR3aa: CASSARGNTGELFF
CDR3nt: TGTGCCAGCAGCGCCAGGGGGAACACCGGGGAGCTGTTTTTT

abundance: .
len: 18
v_gene: TRBV5-6
d_gene: .
j_gene: TRBJ1-6
CDR3aa: CASSSWIRTATVGSPLHF
CDR3nt: TGTGCCAGCAGCTCGTGGATTAGGACAGCAACTGTCGGTTCACCCCTCCACTTT

abundance: few
len: 13
v_gene: TRBV20-1
d_gene: .
j_gene: TRBJ2-3
CDR3aa: CSVGRISTDTQYF
CDR3nt: TGCAGTGTCGGGCGGATTAGCACAGATACGCAGTATTTT

abundance: few
len: 16
v_gene: TRBV4-1
d_gene: .
j_gene: TRBJ2-2
CDR3aa: CASSQRVGTNTGELFF
CDR3nt: TGCGCCAGCAGCCAAAGGGTAGGGACGAACACCGGGGAGCTGTTTTTT

abundance: .
len: 14
v_gene: TRBV2
d_gene: TRBD1
j_gene: TRBJ1-6
CDR3aa: CASSGGRGRSPLHF
CDR3nt: TGTGCCAGCAGTGGTGGCAGGGGGCGATCACCCCTCCACTTT

abundance: few
len: 17
v_gene: TRBV5-1
d_gene: TRBD1
j_gene: TRBJ2-2
CDR3aa: CASSLTGGAMYAGELFF
CDR3nt: TGCGCCAGCAGTCTGACAGGGGGCGCGATGTACGCCGGGGAGCTGTTTTTT

abundance: .
len: 16
v_gene: TRBV7-2
d_gene: .
j_gene: TRBJ2-3
CDR3aa: CASSFRRAGSTDTQYF
CDR3nt: TGTGCCAGCAGCTTTAGGAGGGCGGGCAGCACAGATACGCAGTATTTT

abundance: few
len: 15
v_gene: TRBV5-4
d_gene: TRBD1
j_gene: TRBJ2-7
CDR3aa: CASSAGTGGGYEQYF
CDR3nt: TGTGCCAGCAGCGCCGGGACAGGGGGGGGCTACGAGCAGTACTTC

abundance: .
len: 16
v_gene: TRBV7-2
d_gene: TRBD1
j_gene: TRBJ1-4
CDR3aa: CASSSQGGQGVEKLFF
CDR3nt: TGTGCCAGCAGCTCTCAGGGGGGACAGGGAGTTGAAAAACTGTTTTTT

abundance: few
len: 11
v_gene: TRBV12-3/TRBV12-4
d_gene: .
j_gene: TRBJ2-3
CDR3aa: CASSFGDREVF
CDR3nt: TGTGCCAGCAGTTTCGGCGACAGGGAGGTTTTT

abundance: many
len: 13
v_gene: TRBV7-7
d_gene: .
j_gene: TRBJ2-3
CDR3aa: CASSPLSTDTQYF
CDR3nt: TGTGCTAGCAGCCCGCTGAGCACAGATACGCAGTATTTT

abundance: .
len: 16
v_gene: TRBV7-8
d_gene: .
j_gene: TRBJ2-7
CDR3aa: CASTPITSGSSYEQYF
CDR3nt: TGTGCCAGCACGCCAATTACAAGCGGAAGCTCCTACGAGCAGTACTTC

abundance: .
len: 14
v_gene: TRBV5-1
d_gene: .
j_gene: TRBJ1-1
CDR3aa: CASSGGTMNTEAFF
CDR3nt: TGCGCCAGCAGCGGGGGGACAATGAACACTGAAGCTTTCTTT